Listed here are 5 T cell receptor beta chains from one sample, sequenced in a study of cytomegalovirus exposure and HLA in healthy donors. TCRdb's copy holds only in-frame clones and misses some; the assay was immunoSEQ multiplex PCR. Here the sample spans approximately 130,000 clones, about 90% being singletons. What was sequenced was PBMCs. The source is a woman younger than 35 in good health and CMV-seronegative.

The V call is TRBV2, the J call TRBJ2-1; 10 bases match TRBD2. Germline CDR1 reads SNHLY; CDR2 reads FYNNEI. CDR3 size: 15 residues. Unmatched junction bases numbered 6, after V lost 3 bases and J lost 7 bases. CDR3 in amino acids: CASSDQRGGLNEQFF. CDR3 nucleotide sequence: TGTGCCAGCAGTGATCAGCGGGGGGGCCTAAATGAGCAGTTCTTC.

The rearrangement links TRBV7-9 to TRBJ2-1; weak D call: TRBD2 (5 bases). Trimming took off 5 bases at V and 10 bases at J, with 12 bases between the two ends. The germline gives CDR1 SEHNR, CDR2 FQNEAQ (reference sequence). CDR3 length: 12 residues. The CDR3 protein is CASSLGRREQFF. CDR3 sequence (DNA): TGTGCCAGCAGCCTAGGACGGAGGGAGCAGTTCTTC.

The rearrangement joins TRBV14 to TRBJ2-7; TRBD1 agrees at 7 bases. V lost 4 bases to trimming and J lost 2 bases; unmatched junction nucleotides: 8. CDR1 is SGHDN, CDR2 FVKESK, per germline. This CDR3 region has 15 residues. CDR3 coding DNA: TGTGCCAGCAGCCCATACCGGGACAGAGCCTACGAGCAGTACTTC. Translating gives CASSPYRDRAYEQYF.

The chain recombines TRBV30 with TRBJ2-3; the D gene is possibly TRBD2 (5 bases). The ends were cut back, 0 bases at V and 1 base at J, with 11 bases in the middle. The CDR3 runs to 15 residues. Germline CDR1 reads GTSNPN; CDR2 reads SVGIG (reference sequence). The CDR3 bases are TGTGCCTGGAGTGTCGGGCTAGCTGGCACAGATACGCAGTATTTT. Its translation: CAWSVGLAGTDTQYF. Supplemented by reference TRBV30 and TRBJ2-3, the full variable domain reads SQTIHQWPATLVQPVGSPLSLECTVEGTSNPNLYWYRQAAGRGLQLLFYSVGIGQISSEVPQNLSASRPQDRQFILSSKKLLLSDSGFYLCAWSVGLAGTDTQYFGPGTRLTVL.

This rearrangement joins TRBV6-5 to TRBJ2-5, with TRBD1 matching over 8 bases. Losses at the gene ends were 5 bases for V and 5 bases for J; bases not matched to a gene: 7. The CDR3 sequence is 14 residues long. Germline loops: CDR1 MNHEY, CDR2 SVGAGI. CDR3 sequence reads: CASSVWTGQETQYF. The CDR3, as DNA: TGTGCCAGCAGTGTATGGACAGGGCAGGAGACCCAGTACTTC.